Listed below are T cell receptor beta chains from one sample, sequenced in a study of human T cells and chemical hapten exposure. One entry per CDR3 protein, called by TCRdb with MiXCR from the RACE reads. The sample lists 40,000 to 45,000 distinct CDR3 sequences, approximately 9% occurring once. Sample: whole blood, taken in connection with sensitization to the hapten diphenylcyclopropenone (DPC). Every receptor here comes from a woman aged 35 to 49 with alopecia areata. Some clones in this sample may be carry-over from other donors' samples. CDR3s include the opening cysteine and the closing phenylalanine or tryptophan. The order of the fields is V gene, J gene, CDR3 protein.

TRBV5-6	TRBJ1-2	CASSAPGQLNYGYTF
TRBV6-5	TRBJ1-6	CASQGRPVGNSPLHF
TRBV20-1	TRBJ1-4	CSAGESHNEKLFF
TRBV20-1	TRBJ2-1	CSAFRGETKQFF
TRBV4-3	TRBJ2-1	CASSQDRHNEQFF
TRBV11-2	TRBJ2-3	CASSPNLIAGRTDTQYF
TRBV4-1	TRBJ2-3	CASSHLPPPANTDTQYF
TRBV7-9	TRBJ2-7	CASSSSAGGQLYEQYF
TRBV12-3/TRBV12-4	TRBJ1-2	CASSLVRGDYGYTF
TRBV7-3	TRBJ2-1	CASSLGSHNEQFF
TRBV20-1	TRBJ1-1	CSASGMWTGNEAFF
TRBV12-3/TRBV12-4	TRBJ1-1	CASSRADWGGTEAFF
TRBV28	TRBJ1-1	CASSLGNTEAFF
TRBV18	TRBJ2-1	CASSLQTPDPWGSYNEQFF
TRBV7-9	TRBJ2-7	CASSQSRDLQYF